The entry below gives a single T cell receptor (beta chain) sequence along with its context. Its antigen is not identified. A second PCR, run for about 6 to 11 cycles, used a sample-barcoded 5' primer plus a J-beta primer mix. TCRdb re-called the 5' RACE reads through MiXCR, storing one row per CDR3 protein. The table records about 1.1 million distinct CDR3 sequences, more than 30% of them present only once. This specimen comes from a study of blood T cells in healthy people across ages. Study-level points and caveats: What prevented conclusive comparison of naive and antigen-experienced cells was that PBMCs were unsorted. Nothing was known about donor CMV status, and this possibly confounded expanded clonotype changes. Long-lived and aged donors differed, with more naive CD4+ cells and higher diversity in the long-lived.

Germline-derived CDR1 and CDR2 are MNHNS and SASEGT. The CDR3 runs to 13 residues. V was cut by 5 bases and J by 11 bases, with 18 bases left in between. The chain joins TRBV6-1 to TRBJ2-5; TRBD1 is a possible D gene (6 bases). The sequencing sample was made of blood. This receptor was identified in a young man in good health. CDR3 residues: CASSPYRGNEQYF. The CDR3 DNA sequence: TGTGCCAGCAGTCCTTATAGGGGGAATGAGCAGTACTTC.